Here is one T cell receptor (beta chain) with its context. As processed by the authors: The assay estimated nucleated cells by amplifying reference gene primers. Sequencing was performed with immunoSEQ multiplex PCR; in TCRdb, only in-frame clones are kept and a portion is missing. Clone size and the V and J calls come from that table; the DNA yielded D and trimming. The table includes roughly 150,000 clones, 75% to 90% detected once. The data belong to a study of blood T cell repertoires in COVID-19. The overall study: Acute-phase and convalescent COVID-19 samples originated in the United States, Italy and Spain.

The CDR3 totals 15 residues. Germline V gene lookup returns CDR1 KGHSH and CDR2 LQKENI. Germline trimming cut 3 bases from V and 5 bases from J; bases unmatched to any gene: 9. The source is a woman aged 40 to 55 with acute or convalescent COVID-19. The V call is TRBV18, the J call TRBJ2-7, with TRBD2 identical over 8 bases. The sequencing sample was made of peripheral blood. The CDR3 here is CASSPVSGKTDEQYF. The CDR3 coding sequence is TGTGCCAGCTCACCCGTTAGCGGGAAGACTGACGAGCAGTACTTC.